Below, 2 T cell receptor beta chains from the same sample are listed, as sequenced in a study of T cell repertoires in cytomegalovirus infection. What these receptors recognize is not known. TCRdb independently ran MiXCR on the reads; one entry per CDR3 protein. Of about 700,000 distinct CDR3 sequences listed, about 33% are singletons. The specimen was cultured PBMCs, collected from culture after CMV antigen stimulation. These receptors were taken from a human donor in good health (CMV status not recorded). Some clones in this sample may be carry-over from other donors' samples.

This chain connects TRBV20-1 to TRBJ2-1, with D perhaps matching TRBD2 (6 bases). Trimming cost V 0 bases and J 2 bases, with 14 bases left between them. This CDR3 is built from 16 residues. Germline values: CDR1 DFQATT, CDR2 SNEGSKA (reference sequence). DNA of the CDR3: TGCAGTGCTAGAGATCCTGGGGGGAGTCCCTACAATGAGCAGTTCTTC. Protein sequence: CSARDPGGSPYNEQFF.

CDR3 coding DNA: TGTGCCAGCAGCCCCCCAGCTAGCGGGGACTACAATGAGCAGTTCTTC. Encoded protein: CASSPPASGDYNEQFF. The chain couples TRBV4-2 to TRBJ2-1; TRBD2 matches at 9 bases. J was trimmed by 3 bases and V by 4 bases; bases with no gene match: 7. The CDR3 runs 16 residues. Looked up from germline, CDR1 is LGHNA and CDR2 is YNFKEQ.